These 30 T cell receptor beta chains were sequenced from one sample in a study of breast tumors, draining lymph nodes, adjacent tissues. TCRdb processed the multiplex PCR reads anew with MiXCR; each CDR3 protein has one entry. The data show about 200,000 distinct CDR3 sequences, with around 35% seen just once and about 3.9% held by the top ten. Axillary draining lymph nodes of breast cancer patients supplied the node samples. Specimen: axillary lymph node tissue. Receptors originate from a female donor with breast cancer. Some clones in this sample may be carry-over from other donors' samples.

In this sample, this clonotype turned up many times. The chain couples TRBV5-1 to TRBJ2-5, with D perhaps TRBD2 (5 bases). V was trimmed by 4 bases and J by 5 bases, leaving 18 bases between them. The CDR3 extends over 15 amino acids. Germline CDR1 SGHRS, CDR2 YFSETQ. CDR3 sequence reads: CASSPGLLIGETQYF. CDR3 nucleotide sequence: TGCGCCAGCAGCCCCGGACTCCTGATCGGGGAGACCCAGTACTTC.

This clonotype showed up many times. This chain's CDR3 is CASSPGQALQETQYF. CDR3 nucleotide sequence: TGTGCCAGCAGCCCGGGACAGGCCCTCCAAGAGACCCAGTACTTC. This chain uses TRBV14 with TRBJ2-5, with 8 bases that match TRBD1. CDR3 length equals 15 residues. V was clipped by 4 bases and J by 1 base; unmatched bases: 5. Per the germline V gene, CDR1 is SGHDN and CDR2 is FVKESK.

This clonotype was detected a few times. A much larger clone differs from this one at a single base, so this may be a read error. V is TRBV7-9 and J is TRBJ1-2; 11 nucleotides align to TRBD1. The CDR3 covers 15 residues. The germline V gene has CDR1 SEHNR and CDR2 FQNEAQ (reference sequence). Here the CDR3 reads CASSPGTGGNYGYPF. The CDR3 DNA reads as TGTGCCAGCAGCCCTGGGACAGGGGGAAACTATGGCTACCCCTTC.

This clonotype appeared many times. CDR3 DNA sequence: TGTGCCACCAGTTCTAGCGGGGGGGATGGAGATACGCAGTATTTT. Its translation: CATSSSGGDGDTQYF. This chain uses TRBV24-1 with TRBJ2-3, with 12 bases that match TRBD2. The CDR3 contains 15 residues. Germline values: CDR1 KGHDR, CDR2 SFDVKD. V shed 6 bases, J shed 5 bases, and the junction held 5 bases outside the gene matches.

This clonotype showed up many times. The rearrangement joins TRBV7-2 to TRBJ2-3; the match to TRBD2 covers 8 bases. Germline V lookup: CDR1 SGHTA, CDR2 FQGNSA. This CDR3 region has 18 residues. With V trimmed by 3 bases and J by 5 bases, 16 bases remained unmatched. The CDR3 region is CASSFANILAVGQDTQYF. The CDR3 DNA reads as TGTGCCAGCAGCTTTGCCAACATACTAGCGGTTGGGCAAGATACGCAGTATTTT.

V usage is TRBV3-1 and J usage is TRBJ1-2; D call uncertain. This CDR3 has 14 amino acids. The germline gives CDR1 LGHDT, CDR2 YNNKEL (reference sequence). V was clipped by 2 bases and J by 1 base, with 8 bases between them. Here the CDR3 DNA reads TGTGCCAGCAGCCAAACTCAGGTTAACTATGGCTACACCTTC. Protein sequence: CASSQTQVNYGYTF.

This clonotype was seen at least ten times. Relative to the germline gene, one junction end is altered; a read error may explain this. The genes are TRBV7-7 and TRBJ1-5; tentatively, D is TRBD1 (5 bases). The germline V gene encodes CDR1 SSHAT and CDR2 FNYEAQ (reference sequence). The CDR3 is 14 residues long. The CDR3 loop is CASSLGQLVQPQHF. CDR3 DNA sequence: TGTGCTAGCAGCTTAGGACAATTGGTTCAGCCCCAGCATTTT.

This clonotype was detected many times. This chain uses TRBV7-2 with TRBJ2-1; 8 nucleotides match TRBD2. V was clipped by 5 bases and J by 2 bases; unmatched bases: 5. The CDR3 runs 15 residues. CDR1 is SGHTA, CDR2 FQGNSA, per germline. DNA for the CDR3: TGTGCCAGCAGCACCGGACTAGCAACCTACAATGAGCAGTTCTTC. Its protein product is CASSTGLATYNEQFF.

In the case of this clonotype: A read error may explain this, as a much larger clone is one base away. The chain links TRBV10-3 to TRBJ2-3, with 10 positions matching TRBD2. The germline CDR1 and CDR2 sequences are ENHRY and SYGVKD. The CDR3 consists of 13 residues. The V segment lost 9 bases and the J segment 3 bases; nucleotides outside the gene matches: 3. DNA for the CDR3: TGTGCCATAGAGCGGGAGGGTACAGATACGCAGTATTTT. Its protein is CAIEREGTDTQYF.

The chain joins TRBV11-3 to TRBJ1-5, with 7 nucleotides matching TRBD1. The CDR3 consists of 14 residues. Germline assignment: CDR1 SGHNT and CDR2 YENEEA. Losses at the gene ends were 5 bases for V and 11 bases for J; bases not matched to a gene: 12. This chain's CDR3 is CASSPGTAQETQHF. The CDR3 coding sequence is TGTGCCAGCAGCCCCGGGACAGCTCAAGAGACCCAGCATTTT. Supplemented by reference TRBV11-3 and TRBJ1-5, the full variable domain reads EAGVVQSPRYKIIEKKQPVAFWCNPISGHNTLYWYLQNLGQGPELLIRYENEEAVDDSQLPKDRFSAERLKGVDSTLKIQPAELGDSAVYLCASSPGTAQETQHFGDGTRLSIL.

This clonotype has at least ten counts. This sequence joins TRBV5-4 and TRBJ2-7, with 7 positions matching TRBD2. The ends lost 6 bases at V and 5 bases at J; junction bases unmatched: 5. The germline V gene encodes CDR1 SGHNT and CDR2 YYREEE (reference sequence). The CDR3 is 12 amino acids. The chain's CDR3 is CASNLRGNEQYF. DNA for the CDR3: TGTGCCAGCAACCTGCGGGGGAACGAGCAGTACTTC.

The table lists this clonotype with many counts. The chain is built from TRBV20-1 and TRBJ2-1; 9 nucleotides match TRBD2. J lost 8 bases, V lost 6 bases, and 14 bases had no gene match. Per germline, CDR1 DFQATT and CDR2 SNEGSKA (reference sequence). CDR3 size: 15 residues. The CDR3 DNA sequence: TGCAGTGCCGATTTAGCGGGAGTTCTTTTGGATGAGCAGTTCTTC. Its protein is CSADLAGVLLDEQFF.

This clonotype was picked up many times. The rearrangement links TRBV28 to TRBJ1-5; D gene uncertain. There are 14 residues in the CDR3. Germline CDR1 reads MDHEN; CDR2 reads SYDVKM. V lost 4 bases to trimming and J lost 0 bases, with 7 bases between them. CDR3 sequence: CASSYGLSNQPQHF. CDR3 bases: TGTGCCAGCAGTTACGGTCTTAGCAATCAGCCCCAGCATTTT.

The chain is built from TRBV6-1 and TRBJ2-5; possible D gene TRBD2, 6 bases. With 5 bases removed from V and 5 bases from J, the gap between germline ends came to 15 bases. Germline V gene lookup returns CDR1 MNHNS and CDR2 SASEGT. This CDR3 spans 14 amino acids. The CDR3: CASSQWTTGETQYF. The CDR3 bases are TGTGCCAGCAGTCAATGGACTACCGGGGAGACCCAGTACTTC.

At least ten counts were recorded for this clonotype. The chain links TRBV29-1 to TRBJ2-2; D might be TRBD1 (6 bases). V gave up 5 bases and J gave up 3 bases, with 13 bases separating them. The CDR3 length is 14 residues. CDR1 SQVTM and CDR2 ANQGSEA come from the germline V gene. The CDR3 DNA follows: TGCAGCGTTCGTTCCGGACAGCACACCGGGGAGCTGTTTTTT. Its translation: CSVRSGQHTGELFF.

This clonotype showed up many times. The V call is TRBV14, the J call TRBJ2-2; the D is unclear. V was clipped by 3 bases and J by 3 bases, with 17 bases between them. Germline CDR1 is SGHDN and CDR2 is FVKESK. The CDR3 is 17 residues long. The CDR3 DNA reads TGTGCCAGCAGCCATCAGGACGGCCCTTCATACACCGGGGAGCTGTTTTTT. It translates to CASSHQDGPSYTGELFF.

This chain joins TRBV19 and TRBJ2-4; no definite D call. The CDR3 covers 15 residues. The germline CDR1 and CDR2 sequences are LNHDA and SQIVND (reference sequence). The V and J ends lost 3 bases and 7 bases respectively, with 16 bases between them. The DNA of the CDR3 is TGTGCCAGTAGTATCCCGAGCGTTAGTCACAACATTCAGTACTTC. Its translation: CASSIPSVSHNIQYF.

As concerns this clonotype: The limits of the CDR3 on the DNA are not certain, so only TCRdb's listed CDR3 is given. V is TRBV7-9 and J is TRBJ2-3; the D call in the table, TRBD2, was not verified against the DNA. Looked up from germline, CDR1 is SEHNR and CDR2 is FQNEAQ (reference sequence). The CDR3 sequence runs 22 residues, both termini included. CDR3 sequence: CASSFYICSAGGGRSSTDTQYF.

This clonotype came up many times. The rearrangement links TRBV20-1 to TRBJ2-5; D remains ambiguous. Looked up from germline, CDR1 is DFQATT and CDR2 is SNEGSKA (reference sequence). The CDR3 has 14 amino acids. V lost 0 bases and J lost 1, with 9 bases in between. The CDR3 loop reads CSAREAEVQETQYF. The DNA of the CDR3 is TGCAGTGCTAGAGAGGCTGAGGTCCAAGAGACCCAGTACTTC.

This clonotype showed up many times. The V gene is TRBV6-5, the J gene TRBJ2-1; no definite D call. The germline V gene has CDR1 MNHEY and CDR2 SVGAGI. The V end was cut by 0 bases, the J end by 8 bases, with 11 bases between. The CDR3 has 14 amino acids. This CDR3 is CASSYSWQIDEQFF. The CDR3 nucleotides are TGTGCCAGCAGTTACTCTTGGCAGATCGATGAGCAGTTCTTC.

The V and J genes are TRBV11-3 and TRBJ2-2, with 7 bases fitting TRBD1. Germline CDR1 and CDR2: SGHNT and YENEEA. This CDR3 comprises 14 residues. V lost 1 base and J lost 6; bases outside the gene matches: 2. CDR3 sequence (DNA): TGTGCCAGCAGCTTAGTACAGGGGTCCGGGGAGCTGTTTTTT. Its protein product is CASSLVQGSGELFF.

This chain links TRBV2 with TRBJ1-6; D may be TRBD1 (6 bases). CDR3 length: 13 amino acids. V lost 6 bases and J lost 7, with 10 bases in between. In germline, CDR1 is SNHLY, CDR2 FYNNEI. The CDR3 protein is CASRGGGNSPLHF. CDR3 in DNA: TGTGCCAGCAGAGGGGGAGGGAATTCACCCCTCCACTTT.

The chain employs TRBV7-2 and TRBJ2-5; maybe TRBD1 (7 bases). The germline V gene encodes CDR1 SGHTA and CDR2 FQGNSA. There are 14 residues in the CDR3. V lost 5 bases and J 5 bases, leaving 15 bases between the germline ends. The CDR3 DNA sequence: TGTGCCAGCAGCGCAGGGGGGACCGGGGAGACCCAGTACTTC. This codes for CASSAGGTGETQYF.

The genes are TRBV5-1 and TRBJ2-3; 11 bases line up with TRBD2. Germline lookup yields CDR1 SGHRS and CDR2 YFSETQ. The trim removed 4 bases at V and 5 bases at J, leaving 6 bases unmatched. The CDR3 runs to 15 residues. CDR3 sequence reads: CASSHTSGRRDTQYF. The CDR3 DNA follows: TGCGCCAGCAGCCACACTAGCGGGAGAAGAGATACGCAGTATTTT.

This clonotype was seen repeatedly, ten times or more. This rearrangement joins TRBV7-3 to TRBJ2-1; D not resolved. This CDR3 is built from 15 residues. V was pared by 1 base and J by 2 bases, with 9 bases between. Germline V CDR1 and CDR2: SGHTA, FQGTGA. CDR3 DNA: TGTGCCAGCAGCTTAAACCCTTCCCCCTACAATGAGCAGTTCTTC. It encodes CASSLNPSPYNEQFF.

The sample holds many counts of this clonotype. The J gene is TRBJ1-2, the V gene TRBV11-2, with D uncertain. The CDR3 sequence is 14 residues long. V gave up 1 base and J gave up 4 bases, with 10 bases separating them. Germline assignment: CDR1 SGHAT and CDR2 FQNNGV. Here the CDR3 DNA reads TGTGCCAGCAGCTTAGCCCAACAGAGCTATGGCTACACCTTC. It is translated as CASSLAQQSYGYTF.

This clonotype showed up many times. CDR3 sequence: CASSWAGTSGLSSYEQYF. The DNA for the CDR3 is TGTGCCAGCAGTTGGGCCGGGACTAGCGGTCTAAGCTCCTACGAGCAGTACTTC. V gene TRBV12-3 or TRBV12-4 combines with J gene TRBJ2-7; 11 nucleotides match TRBD2. Trimming cost V 4 bases and J 0 bases; bases outside gene matches: 11. CDR3 length equals 18 residues.

A few counts support this clonotype. This may be a read error: a much more frequent sequence differs by one nucleotide. This chain joins TRBV20-1 and TRBJ1-4; no clear D gene. CDR3 length: 13 residues. Germline assignment: CDR1 DFQATT and CDR2 SNEGSKA (reference sequence). This CDR3 reads CSAGLGMGETLFF. The CDR3 DNA follows: TGCAGTGCTGGCTTAGGCATGGGTGAAACACTGTTTTTT.

This clonotype was recorded at least ten times. V gene TRBV12-5 combines with J gene TRBJ2-7, with 13 bases identical to TRBD2. V was pared by 2 bases and J by 3 bases, with 4 bases of the junction left unmatched. CDR3 length equals 16 residues. CDR1 LGHNT and CDR2 FRNRAP come from the germline V gene. The CDR3 region is CASGLPRLAGGYEQYF. The CDR3 DNA follows: TGTGCTAGTGGTTTGCCCCGACTAGCGGGGGGCTACGAGCAGTACTTC.

This clonotype was seen at least ten times. J is TRBJ2-1 and V is TRBV7-2; possible D gene TRBD2, 5 bases. This CDR3 is built from 11 residues. Germline V gene lookup returns CDR1 SGHTA and CDR2 FQGNSA. Trimming left V 7 bases short and J 14 bases short, with 15 bases between. CDR3 protein: CASTIGPEEFF. Here the CDR3 DNA reads TGTGCCAGCACCATTGGACCGGAGGAGTTCTTC.